The following is a T cell receptor (beta chain) sequence with its context. Its specificity is unknown. V gave up 5 bases and J gave up 5 bases; unmatched junction bases: 9. This CDR3 comprises 15 residues. The germline CDR1 and CDR2 sequences are SGHTA and FQGNSA. Extraction yielded at least 6 micrograms of total RNA per sample. This entry is derived from a study of blood T cells in healthy people across ages. Sample-barcoded 5' priming and a J-beta primer mix drove a second PCR of roughly 6 to 12 cycles. MiXCR, applied by TCRdb to the 5' RACE reads, yields one record per CDR3 protein. Of 1.5 million to 2 million distinct CDR3 sequences in the sample, roughly 49% are singletons; the top ten hold around 2.1%. Overall study results and limits: Relative to aged donors, long-lived donors carried more naive CD4+ cells and displayed higher diversity. Considered underestimates were the diversity estimates obtained from one million T cells. Older age went with lower TCR beta diversity per million T cells, in a roughly linear way.

This clonotype was obtained from a woman aged 40 to 50 in good health. The rearrangement joins TRBV7-2 to TRBJ2-1; 7 bases map to TRBD1. Specimen: blood. This chain's CDR3 is CASSPEGTVDNEQFF. The CDR3, as DNA: TGTGCCAGCAGCCCTGAGGGGACAGTCGACAATGAGCAGTTCTTC.